The T cell receptor (beta chain) described here comes from a study of cytomegalovirus exposure and HLA in healthy donors. The study's findings and limits: Researchers counted around 180 TCR beta chains as cytomegalovirus-associated.

Produced via immunoSEQ multiplex PCR; TCRdb's table is partial and in-frame only. The data contain 120,000 or so clones, about 87% of them singletons. As concerns this clone: The antigen is undetermined.

The material sequenced was PBMCs. This clonotype was sampled from a woman between 18 and 29 years old in good health and CMV-seronegative.

The DNA of the CDR3 is TGTGCCAGTAGTTCTAGCGGGAATACCTACAATGAGCAGTTCTTC. Translated: CASSSSGNTYNEQFF. This rearrangement joins TRBV19 to TRBJ2-1, with 9 bases matching TRBD2. Germline V gene lookup returns CDR1 LNHDA and CDR2 SQIVND (reference sequence). The CDR3 runs to 15 residues. Trimming cost V 5 bases and J 2 bases; bases outside gene matches: 4.